This TCR beta chain was obtained from a study of naive CD8 T cells in extremely preterm neonates (dated by TCRdb to the late 2010s). Concerning the study at large: The study compared the TCRbeta CDR3 repertoires of sorted naive CD8+ T cells among four age groups: extremely preterm neonates, term neonates, young children and adults.

A two-step, bias-controlled multiplex PCR was used to amplify TCRbeta CDR3 regions from genomic DNA. The multiplex PCR included primers specific for each TRBV and TRBJ gene segment. The immunoSEQ Assay was used to generate the TCRbeta repertoire data. The source study handled its data this way. To merge closely related sequences, reads went through filtering and clustering using a relative-frequency ratio and a modified nearest-neighbor algorithm. IMGT annotation was the basis for assigning V, D and J genes to CDR3 sequences. Template counts were quantified against synthetic TCR CDR3 analog sequences and normalized for PCR amplification bias. Analyses were restricted to unique productive sequences, meaning in-frame CDR3 sequences without stop codons. The immunoSEQ Analyzer software was used to calculate clonality, defined as 1 minus Pielou's evenness, and iChao1 richness. Statistical testing was performed in JMP, using Student's t-test or a non-parametric test depending on Shapiro-Wilk normality results. TCRdb carries this immuneACCESS record with in-frame sequences only. Its versions omit some clonotypes, under half of them owing to an unresolved V gene in the studies checked, with the rest unexplained. D and trimming come from the DNA, and the V and J calls and clone size come from that table. In this sample the table shows more than 20,000 clones, around 89% of which occur a single time. 0.75% to 0.95% of the sample is held by the ten biggest clonotypes.

Concerning this clone: The specificity of this receptor is unknown. No base quality values were provided; no much bigger clone lies one nucleotide off.

The preterm samples were obtained from several extremely preterm deliveries at roughly 23-27 weeks of gestation. Exclusion from the study was applied to pregnancies with fetal demise, active maternal HSV infection or known maternal HIV infection. A FACSAria III cell sorter was used to sort live, Annexin V-negative naive CD8+ T cells (CD3+CD8+CD45RA+CCR7+). Each sample yielded roughly 19,000 to 110,000 sorted naive CD8+ T cells. Preassembled standardized sampling kits were used to collect mixed venous-arterial cord blood. Cord blood was held at room temperature, and processing was completed within 4 hours of collection. Ficoll-Paque density gradient centrifugation was used to isolate mononuclear cells from diluted blood. Before sorting, mononuclear cells were cryopreserved in about 10% DMSO plus 90% FBS and kept long term at -150 degrees C. After thawing, the cells were stained with Annexin V and with antibodies against CD3, CD8, CCR7 and CD45RA. The DNeasy Blood and Tissue Kit was used to extract genomic DNA from snap-frozen pellets of sorted cells.

Here is what the overall study found, with its caveats: Compared with all other age groups, preterm neonates showed significantly lower iChao1 richness (p < 0.05) along with an even clone distribution, indicating a less rich repertoire. A larger fraction of CDR3 nucleotide sequences was shared among preterm neonates (2.7%) than among term neonates (approximately 0.4%), young children (approximately 0.03%) and adults (around 0.01%). As limitations, the authors pointed to a small sample size and variable productive template counts among preterm samples. To track T cell development within individuals, the authors urged prospective longitudinal studies of preterm and term neonates. Compared with the older groups, preterm CDR3s were shorter and closer to germline, carrying fewer N additions and showing less junctional trimming.

Sequencing used naive CD8+ T cells from cord blood. This clonotype was sampled from a boy who was born preterm.

The nucleotides read TGTGCCAGCAGCGTAGGGACTAGCGGGGCCTACGAGCAGTACTTC. This yields the protein CASSVGTSGAYEQYF. The sequence is built from TRBV9 and TRBJ2-7; the junction holds 12 bases that match TRBD2. Relative to germline, V is missing 0 bases and J is missing 2 bases, with 0 bases of the junction outside any gene match. CDR1 SGDLS and CDR2 YYNGEE were looked up in the germline V gene. The CDR3, from cysteine to phenylalanine, totals 15 residues. Only the CDR3 region is kept as DNA, spanning 45 bases read in frame from base 1.